This T cell receptor beta chain was retrieved from a study of T cell repertoires in cytomegalovirus infection. TCRdb fed the reads into MiXCR, producing one record per CDR3 protein. The sample holds about 63,000 distinct CDR3 sequences, roughly 21% seen once. This clonotype has ten or more counts. Antigen: not known. This clonotype was obtained from a human donor in good health (CMV status not recorded). Some clones in this sample may be carry-over from other donors' samples. The sample consisted of CD8+ T cells from cultured PBMCs, taken from culture after CMV antigen stimulation.

CDR3 region: CASRLADGSYNEQFF. DNA for the CDR3: TGTGCCAGCAGACTAGCGGATGGCTCCTACAATGAGCAGTTCTTC. The chain joins TRBV28 to TRBJ2-1, with 8 nucleotides matching TRBD2. From germline, CDR1 is MDHEN and CDR2 SYDVKM. This CDR3 comprises 15 residues. V dropped 6 bases and J dropped 0; count of bases not matched to a gene: 4.